This T cell receptor (beta chain) was recorded in a study of blood T cell repertoires in COVID-19. Overall study context: Samples of COVID-19 (acute and convalescent) were obtained from the United States, Italy and Spain. In each case, the material was cDNA or gDNA derived from T cells, B-cell-depleted T cells, or PBMCs.

Germline V gene lookup returns CDR1 SGHKS and CDR2 YYEKEE (reference sequence). There are 16 residues in the CDR3. Trimming took 1 base from V and 1 from J; bases not matched to a gene: 3. Original data processing: It was from reference gene primer amplification that nucleated cell counts were estimated. This table comes from immunoSEQ multiplex PCR, and its TCRdb copy is limited to in-frame clones, with some not included. V and J calls and clone size are those listed in that table; D and trimming were worked out from the DNA. This sample carries about 180,000 clones, approximately 88% of them seen once, and the ten largest clones take more than 3.5%.

This chain links TRBV5-5 with TRBJ2-3; 10 nucleotides agree with TRBD2. The sequence was obtained from a woman aged 30 to 39 with acute or convalescent COVID-19. Sequencing input: peripheral blood. The CDR3 DNA reads TGTGCCAGCAGCTTGAATCTAGCGGGGGGCACAGATACGCAGTATTTT. Amino acids: CASSLNLAGGTDTQYF.